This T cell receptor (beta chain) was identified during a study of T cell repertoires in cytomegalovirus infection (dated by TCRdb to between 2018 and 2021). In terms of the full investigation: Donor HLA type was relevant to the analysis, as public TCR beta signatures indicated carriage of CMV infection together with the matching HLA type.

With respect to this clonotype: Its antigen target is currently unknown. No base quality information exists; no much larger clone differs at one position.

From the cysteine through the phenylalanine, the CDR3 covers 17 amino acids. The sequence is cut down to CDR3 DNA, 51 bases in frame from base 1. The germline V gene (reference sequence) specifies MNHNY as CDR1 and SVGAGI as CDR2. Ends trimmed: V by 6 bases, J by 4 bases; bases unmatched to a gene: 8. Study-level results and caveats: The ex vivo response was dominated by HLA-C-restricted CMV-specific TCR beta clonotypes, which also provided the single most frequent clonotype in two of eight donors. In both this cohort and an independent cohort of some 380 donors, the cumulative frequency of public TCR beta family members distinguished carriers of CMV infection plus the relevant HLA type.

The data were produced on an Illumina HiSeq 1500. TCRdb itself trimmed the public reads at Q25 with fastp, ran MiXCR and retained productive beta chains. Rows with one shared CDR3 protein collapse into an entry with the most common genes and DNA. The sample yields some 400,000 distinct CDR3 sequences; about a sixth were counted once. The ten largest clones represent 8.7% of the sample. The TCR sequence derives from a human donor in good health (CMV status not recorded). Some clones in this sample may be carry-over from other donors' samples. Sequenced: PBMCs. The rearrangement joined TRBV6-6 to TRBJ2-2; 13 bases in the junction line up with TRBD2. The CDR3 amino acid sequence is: CASRPGLAGRGTGELFF. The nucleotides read TGTGCCAGCAGACCGGGACTAGCGGGGAGGGGCACCGGGGAGCTGTTTTTT.